In its sample, the clone carrying this TCR beta chain was seen once. The sample belongs to a study of technical replicates of blood from several donors. Trimming left V 7 bases short and J 5 bases short, with 15 bases between. Germline assignment: CDR1 SQVTM and CDR2 ANQGSEA. The CDR3 loop spans 12 amino acids. Measured with immunoSEQ multiplex PCR; TCRdb has only the in-frame clones, and not every one. The repertoire includes roughly 65,000 clones, approximately 86% of them detected once, and approximately 4.7% sits in the top ten. V gene TRBV29-1 combines with J gene TRBJ2-7, with a weak D call TRBD1 (5 bases). The receptor's source is a human donor in good health. Some clones in this sample may be carry-over from other donors' samples. The material sequenced was PBMCs. The CDR3 spells CSGRTLGDEQYF. CDR3 DNA: TGCAGCGGACGGACACTCGGAGACGAGCAGTACTTC.